The 23 T cell receptor beta chains presented below share a single source sample, sequenced in a study of blood T cell repertoires in COVID-19 (dated by TCRdb to 2020 to 2022). The library was generated by the immunoSEQ multiplex PCR assay. This immuneACCESS table, as held by TCRdb, lists in-frame sequences with V and J called but not all clones. Of the missing ones, under half trace to an unresolved V gene in checked studies; the others have no known cause. Counted in this sample were roughly 430,000 clones; over 75% of them appeared once. The top ten clonotypes cover 2% to 2.5% of the sample. Input material: PBMCs or T cells enriched from blood (not recorded which). The receptors were sampled from a middle-aged woman with acute COVID-19.

The chain uses TRBV30 and TRBJ1-4, with D possibly TRBD1 on 5 matching bases. V gave up 1 base and J gave up 5 bases, with 11 bases separating them. The CDR3 consists of 14 residues. Germline loops: CDR1 GTSNPN, CDR2 SVGIG (reference sequence). The CDR3 DNA follows: TGTGCCTGGAGTGAGGACATACCAAATGAAAAACTGTTTTTT. Translation: CAWSEDIPNEKLFF.

The chain couples TRBV25-1 to TRBJ2-7, with 8 bases matching TRBD2. The V gene end was trimmed by 4 bases and the J gene end by 2 bases; junction bases not matched to a gene: 10. The CDR3 is made up of 16 amino acids. Germline CDR1 and CDR2: MGHDK and SYGVNS. CDR3 sequence: CASSANIAGRPYEQYF. The CDR3 region has the DNA TGTGCCAGCAGTGCCAATATAGCGGGGCGACCCTACGAGCAGTACTTC.

For this clone: At one of its ends the junction is not consistent with the germline gene, which may arise from a read error. The rearrangement uses TRBV12-5 and TRBJ1-2; no clear D. Germline CDR1 and CDR2: LGHNT and FRNRAP. The CDR3 is 10 amino acids. The CDR3 reads CASGDYKPDF. The CDR3 region has the DNA TGTGCTAGTGGGGACTATAAGCCGGACTTC.

The chain couples TRBV2 to TRBJ1-2, with D possibly matching TRBD1 (6 bases). Trimming took 2 bases from V and 11 from J, leaving 9 bases between them. From germline, CDR1 is SNHLY and CDR2 FYNNEI. The CDR3 has 11 amino acids. This chain's CDR3 is CASSERTVYTF. In nucleotides, the CDR3 is TGTGCCAGCAGTGAAAGGACAGTTTACACCTTC.

In its sample, this clone was seen once. The CDR3 DNA sequence: TGTGTCTCCGGGACTAGAGTTGGGGCCAACGTCCTGACTTTC. This codes for CVSGTRVGANVLTF. The chain is built from TRBV19 and TRBJ2-6; 8 bases align to TRBD2. This CDR3 comprises 14 residues. Germline CDR1 LNHDA, CDR2 SQIVND (reference sequence).

V usage is TRBV5-1 and J usage is TRBJ1-4, with 7 bases matching TRBD1. The CDR3 sequence is 17 residues long. V lost 0 bases and J lost 3; bases outside the gene matches: 8. Germline loops: CDR1 SGHRS, CDR2 YFSETQ. The CDR3 protein is CASSLGAGGPANEKLFF. The CDR3 DNA sequence: TGCGCCAGCAGCTTGGGTGCAGGGGGGCCTGCTAATGAAAAACTGTTTTTT.

The chain combines TRBV15 with TRBJ2-6; 7 positions agree with TRBD2. The length of the CDR3 is 18 residues. The ends lost 5 bases at V and 0 bases at J; junction bases unmatched: 10. CDR1 and CDR2 (germline): LNHNV, YYDKDF (reference sequence). CDR3 loop: CATSGGRGRDSGANVLTF. As DNA, the CDR3 is TGTGCCACCAGCGGGGGGAGGGGCAGGGACTCTGGGGCCAACGTCCTGACTTTC. Based on the CDR3 plus reference TRBV15 and TRBJ2-6, the full variable domain is DAMVIQNPRYQVTQFGKPVTLSCSQTLNHNVMYWYQQKSSQAPKLLFHYYDKDFNNEADTPDNFQSRRPNTSFCFLDIRSPGLGDTAMYLCATSGGRGRDSGANVLTFGAGSRLTVL.

The V and J genes are TRBV4-2 and TRBJ2-3, with 11 bases lining up with TRBD2. The V segment lost 0 bases and the J segment 0 bases; nucleotides outside the gene matches: 8. The germline V gene has CDR1 LGHNA and CDR2 YNFKEQ. This CDR3 is 19 amino acids long. The CDR3 is CASSQDQGLAVTSTDTQYF. For the CDR3, the DNA is TGTGCCAGCAGCCAAGACCAGGGACTAGCGGTCACTAGCACAGATACGCAGTATTTT.

As regards this clone: At one of its ends the junction is not consistent with the germline gene, which may arise from a read error. V is TRBV7-2 and J is TRBJ2-6, with D perhaps TRBD1 (5 bases). The length of the CDR3 is 16 residues. CDR1 is SGHTA, CDR2 FQGNSA, per germline. The CDR3 sequence is CAGSPPRDAGANVLTF. DNA of the CDR3: TGTGCCGGCAGCCCACCCAGGGATGCTGGGGCCAACGTCCTGACTTTC.

V usage is TRBV7-7 and J usage is TRBJ2-2; D ambiguous. Trimming cost V 1 base and J 5 bases, with 8 bases left between them. The CDR3 extends over 14 amino acids. CDR1 and CDR2 from the germline V gene are SSHAT and FNYEAQ (reference sequence). The CDR3 region has the DNA TGTGCCAGCAGCTTAGATACCGAGACCGGGGAGCTGTTTTTT. Translated: CASSLDTETGELFF.

The V gene is TRBV5-1, the J gene TRBJ1-1; 11 bases agree with TRBD1. The CDR3 length is 14 residues. Trimming took 2 bases from V and 6 from J; bases not matched to a gene: 3. Germline values: CDR1 SGHRS, CDR2 YFSETQ. The CDR3 DNA is TGCGCCAGCAGCTTAGGACAGGGGGCTTCTGAAGCTTTCTTT. Its protein product is CASSLGQGASEAFF.

The CDR3 here is CASSEQGIAYNEQFF. The CDR3 nucleotides are TGTGCCAGCAGTGAACAGGGGATCGCGTACAATGAGCAGTTCTTC. This chain uses TRBV6-1 with TRBJ2-1; tentatively, D is TRBD1 (6 bases). Trimming took 2 bases from V and 4 from J, leaving 12 bases between them. The CDR3 has 15 amino acids. CDR1 and CDR2 from the germline V gene are MNHNS and SASEGT.

The chain has TRBV30 and TRBJ1-3, with D possibly matching TRBD1 (5 bases). The V end lost 7 bases, the J end lost 7 bases, and 17 bases lay between the germline ends. This CDR3 region has 13 residues. Germline CDR1 GTSNPN, CDR2 SVGIG (reference sequence). This CDR3 is CASAGGEANTIYF. The CDR3 bases are TGTGCCTCGGCGGGGGGGGAAGCGAACACCATATATTTT.

The chain combines TRBV2 with TRBJ1-2; TRBD1 matches at 9 bases. Germline CDR1 reads SNHLY; CDR2 reads FYNNEI. CDR3 size: 17 residues. V lost 6 bases, J lost 5 bases, and 16 bases stayed unmatched. The CDR3: CASRERGGQGFRYGYTF. CDR3 nucleotides: TGTGCCAGCAGGGAACGAGGGGGACAGGGATTTAGGTATGGCTACACCTTC.

This clone was observed a few times. V gene TRBV6-1 combines with J gene TRBJ1-4, with D maybe TRBD1 (6 bases). Germline assignment: CDR1 MNHNS and CDR2 SASEGT. The CDR3 consists of 17 residues. V dropped 3 bases and J dropped 7 bases, with 21 bases sitting between them. CDR3 DNA sequence: TGTGCCAGCAGTGATATTTTGGGCAGGGGTGTTGGTGAAAAACTGTTTTTT. It specifies CASSDILGRGVGEKLFF.

The rearrangement links TRBV18 to TRBJ1-6, with D possibly matching TRBD1 (5 bases). This CDR3 region has 13 residues. Germline V gene data show CDR1 as KGHSH and CDR2 as LQKENI. V lost 8 bases and J lost 10, with 15 bases in between. CDR3 sequence: CASGVGEGSPLHF. In DNA form, the CDR3 reads TGTGCCAGCGGCGTAGGGGAGGGCTCACCCCTCCACTTT.

The V call is TRBV19, the J call TRBJ2-1; D possibly corresponds to TRBD1 (5 bases). This CDR3 spans 13 amino acids. Trimming removed 3 bases from V and 5 bases from J, with 8 bases in between. Germline V CDR1 and CDR2: LNHDA, SQIVND (reference sequence). This CDR3 reads CASSISGNNEQFF. The CDR3 DNA reads as TGTGCCAGTAGTATCTCAGGGAACAATGAGCAGTTCTTC.

The V call is TRBV7-8, the J call TRBJ2-1; possible D gene TRBD2, 7 bases. Trimming removed 9 bases at V and 7 bases at J, with 19 bases between. The germline V gene has CDR1 SGHVS and CDR2 FQNEAQ. The CDR3 is 14 residues long. The CDR3 sequence: CASQRGAAGNEQFF. In DNA form, the CDR3 reads TGTGCCAGTCAACGGGGGGCCGCGGGGAATGAGCAGTTCTTC. Full variable domain (missing parts from reference TRBV7-8 and TRBJ2-1): GAGVSQSPRYKVAKRGQDVALRCDPISGHVSLFWYQQALGQGPEFLTYFQNEAQLDKSGLPSDRFFAERPEGSVSTLKIQRTQQEDSAVYLCASQRGAAGNEQFFGPGTRLTVL.

This clone was observed a few times. The chain has TRBV12-3 or TRBV12-4 and TRBJ2-1; D is perhaps TRBD2 (5 bases). V dropped 7 bases and J dropped 8 bases, with 12 bases sitting between them. The CDR3 is made up of 12 amino acids. The DNA for the CDR3 is TGTGCCAGCACCCTGAGCGGCGATGAGCAGTTCTTC. Translation gives CASTLSGDEQFF.

In its sample, this clone was seen once. The chain employs TRBV24-1 and TRBJ2-3, with TRBD2 matching 9 bases. V lost 4 bases, J lost 2 bases, and 6 bases stayed unmatched. Germline values: CDR1 KGHDR, CDR2 SFDVKD. This CDR3 is 16 amino acids long. The DNA of the CDR3 is TGTGCCACCAGTGAGGGTAGCGGGGGTAACACAGATACGCAGTATTTT. Protein sequence: CATSEGSGGNTDTQYF.

The gene calls are TRBV19 and TRBJ2-5; D perhaps matches TRBD2 (5 bases). This CDR3 has 14 amino acids. In germline, CDR1 is LNHDA, CDR2 SQIVND (reference sequence). Trimming took 5 bases from V and 5 from J, leaving 15 bases between them. The CDR3 region is CASSWRSGSETQYF. The DNA for the CDR3 is TGTGCCAGTAGTTGGAGGTCTGGGTCTGAGACCCAGTACTTC.

The rearrangement uses TRBV18 and TRBJ2-1; 11 bases fit TRBD1. V lost 5 bases, J lost 7 bases, and 4 bases stayed unmatched. CDR3 length: 14 amino acids. Germline V lookup: CDR1 KGHSH, CDR2 LQKENI. CDR3 DNA sequence: TGTGCCAGCTCAGCCGGGACAGGGGGGAATGAGCAGTTCTTC. This gives the protein CASSAGTGGNEQFF.

The V and J genes are TRBV12-3 or TRBV12-4 and TRBJ1-5; no clear D gene. The length of the CDR3 is 13 residues. Trimming pared 1 base from V and 5 bases from J, leaving 6 bases between. This CDR3 is CASSLGSDQPQHF. CDR3 DNA sequence: TGTGCCAGCAGTTTAGGGTCGGATCAGCCCCAGCATTTT.